The 20 T cell receptor beta chains below come from one sample, sequenced in a study of blood T cell repertoires in COVID-19. The data were produced by immunoSEQ multiplex PCR, yet TCRdb's version contains in-frame clones alone and is incomplete. This sample has around 94,000 clones, with 87% found just once. The sample was peripheral blood. These receptors were collected from a woman between 50 and 59 years old with COVID-19, enrolled during active disease.

The rearrangement joins TRBV9 to TRBJ2-3; 11 bases line up with TRBD2. Trimming took 3 bases from V and 1 from J; bases not matched to a gene: 7. In germline, CDR1 is SGDLS, CDR2 YYNGEE. This CDR3 spans 17 amino acids. This chain's CDR3 is CASSGRSSGGRTDTQYF. The CDR3 nucleotides read TGTGCCAGCAGCGGGAGGTCTAGCGGGGGGCGCACAGATACGCAGTATTTT.

This clone came up once. The V and J genes are TRBV13 and TRBJ1-2, with TRBD1 matching over 8 bases. Germline CDR1 PRHDT, CDR2 FYEKMQ (reference sequence). The V and J ends lost 1 base and 5 bases, in that order; junction bases with no gene match: 3. This CDR3 is built from 14 residues. The CDR3 DNA sequence: TGTGCCAGCAGCTTAGACAGGGGGGGATATGGCTACACCTTC. Residues: CASSLDRGGYGYTF.

V and J are TRBV7-2 and TRBJ2-7, with D tentatively TRBD2 (7 bases). Per the germline V gene, CDR1 is SGHTA and CDR2 is FQGNSA. The CDR3 is 15 residues long. The V end was cut by 0 bases, the J end by 6 bases, with 15 bases between. The CDR3 here is CASSLAGGPGFEQYF. The CDR3 bases are TGTGCCAGCAGCTTAGCCGGGGGGCCTGGTTTCGAGCAGTACTTC.

V usage is TRBV5-1 and J usage is TRBJ2-3, with 11 bases aligning to TRBD1. Germline V gene data show CDR1 as SGHRS and CDR2 as YFSETQ. The J segment lost 5 bases and the V segment lost 3 bases, leaving 5 bases of the junction unmatched. The CDR3 loop spans 15 amino acids. The CDR3 bases are TGCGCCAGCAGCTGGACAGGGGGCGGGAGAGATACGCAGTATTTT. The encoded protein is CASSWTGGGRDTQYF.

V is TRBV5-1 and J is TRBJ2-7; D not resolved. Trimming stripped 0 bases from V and 3 bases from J, with 7 bases between. CDR3 length equals 13 residues. Germline lookup yields CDR1 SGHRS and CDR2 YFSETQ. The DNA for the CDR3 is TGCGCCAGCAGCTTGGACGGCGGCTACGAGCAGTACTTC. Translated, it gives CASSLDGGYEQYF.

J is TRBJ2-2 and V is TRBV24-1, with a weak D call TRBD2 (5 bases). V shed 9 bases and J shed 0 bases, with 13 bases lying between them. The CDR3 covers 15 residues. Per the germline V gene, CDR1 is KGHDR and CDR2 is SFDVKD. In DNA, the CDR3 is TGTGCCACCTCGGGAACACTTACGAACACCGGGGAGCTGTTTTTT. This codes for CATSGTLTNTGELFF.

This clone came up once. The V and J genes are TRBV6-5 and TRBJ2-5; 12 bases are shared with TRBD1. Unmatched junction bases numbered 3, after V lost 2 bases and J lost 5 bases. Per germline, CDR1 MNHEY and CDR2 SVGAGI. The CDR3 has 15 amino acids. The CDR3 nucleotides are TGTGCCAGCAGTTACGCCGGGACAGGGGGCGAGACCCAGTACTTC. As protein: CASSYAGTGGETQYF.

The V gene is TRBV6-1, the J gene TRBJ1-1, with 9 bases aligning to TRBD1. The CDR3 extends over 15 amino acids. The germline CDR1 and CDR2 sequences are MNHNS and SASEGT. Losses at the gene ends were 3 bases for V and 5 bases for J; bases not matched to a gene: 7. For the CDR3, the DNA is TGTGCCAGCAGTGACCCCTCGGGACAGGGAACTGAAGCTTTCTTT. Protein sequence: CASSDPSGQGTEAFF.

V usage is TRBV5-1 and J usage is TRBJ2-6; 8 bases are a match to TRBD1. The germline V gene has CDR1 SGHRS and CDR2 YFSETQ. V lost 4 bases and J lost 4; bases outside the gene matches: 10. The CDR3 contains 17 residues. The CDR3 coding sequence is TGCGCCAGCAGCCTCCTCGGCAGGGGGCAGGGGGCCAACGTCCTGACTTTC. Amino acids: CASSLLGRGQGANVLTF.

The table lists this clone with a count of one. V usage is TRBV29-1 and J usage is TRBJ1-2, with D perhaps TRBD1 (6 bases). Germline V gives CDR1 SQVTM, CDR2 ANQGSEA. The CDR3 loop spans 13 amino acids. The germline V and J ends were trimmed by 8 bases and 2 bases, with 15 bases remaining between them. The CDR3 DNA reads TGCAGCATGGGGGCTCACGGAAACTATGGCTACACCTTC. This encodes CSMGAHGNYGYTF.

The rearrangement links TRBV6-5 to TRBJ1-1; TRBD1 aligns across 7 bases. The V segment lost 6 bases and the J segment 1 base; nucleotides outside the gene matches: 2. Germline-derived CDR1 and CDR2 are MNHEY and SVGAGI. The CDR3 has 13 residues. CDR3 bases: TGTGCCAGCAGCACAGGGGAGAACACTGAAGCTTTCTTT. Translation: CASSTGENTEAFF.

The rearrangement joins TRBV7-9 to TRBJ2-7, with D possibly matching TRBD2 (6 bases). The CDR3 totals 14 residues. Germline loops: CDR1 SEHNR, CDR2 FQNEAQ (reference sequence). Between the trimmed V and J ends, which lost 7 bases and 2 bases, there was a span of 15 bases. CDR3 sequence reads: CASTTGTSTYEQYF. The CDR3 nucleotides read TGTGCCAGCACCACCGGGACTTCAACCTACGAGCAGTACTTC.

In its sample, this clone was seen a few times. The chain employs TRBV9 and TRBJ1-6; possible D gene TRBD1, 6 bases. This CDR3 has 15 amino acids. The germline V gene has CDR1 SGDLS and CDR2 YYNGEE. V was shortened by 0 bases and J by 9 bases, with 13 bases between the two germline ends. The CDR3 is CASSVDPGVASPLHF. CDR3 sequence (DNA): TGTGCCAGCAGCGTAGACCCAGGGGTGGCTTCACCCCTCCACTTT.

The chain uses TRBV19 and TRBJ2-7; 8 bases line up with TRBD1. Germline V CDR1 and CDR2: LNHDA, SQIVND (reference sequence). The CDR3 sequence is 13 residues long. V was pared by 7 bases and J by 4 bases, with 6 bases of the junction left unmatched. The CDR3 DNA is TGTGCCAGTACCGGGACAGGCCTTTACGAGCAGTACTTC. Its translation: CASTGTGLYEQYF.

The V and J genes are TRBV5-1 and TRBJ2-7, with 10 bases aligning to TRBD1. J lost 5 bases, V lost 6 bases, and 8 bases had no gene match. Germline CDR1 is SGHRS and CDR2 is YFSETQ. The CDR3 runs 14 residues. CDR3 amino acids: CASTRDRGNDEQYF. The DNA for the CDR3 is TGCGCCAGCACACGGGACAGGGGTAACGACGAGCAGTACTTC.

The chain couples TRBV20-1 to TRBJ2-1, with TRBD2 matching over 10 bases. V was clipped by 3 bases and J by 4 bases; unmatched bases: 3. Germline V CDR1 and CDR2: DFQATT, SNEGSKA (reference sequence). This CDR3 has 14 residues. CDR3 DNA sequence: TGCAGTGCTAGTCCGACTAGCGGGTACAATGAGCAGTTCTTC. Amino acid sequence: CSASPTSGYNEQFF.

The rearrangement links TRBV18 to TRBJ2-7; TRBD2 matches at 7 bases. This CDR3 is 16 amino acids long. V trimming: 1 base; J trimming: 0 bases; junction bases outside the gene matches: 6. Germline lookup yields CDR1 KGHSH and CDR2 LQKENI. The CDR3 is CASSPRAGASSYEQYF. In DNA form, the CDR3 reads TGTGCCAGCTCACCACGGGCGGGAGCGAGCTCCTACGAGCAGTACTTC. The full variable domain, in which reference TRBV18 and TRBJ2-7 provide the parts outside the CDR3, is NAGVMQNPRHLVRRRGQEARLRCSPMKGHSHVYWYRQLPEEGLKFMVYLQKENIIDESGMPKERFSAEFPKEGPSILRIQQVVRGDSAAYFCASSPRAGASSYEQYFGPGTRLTVT.

The chain has TRBV5-1 and TRBJ1-1, with 7 bases identical to TRBD1. After removal of 0 bases from V and 1 base from J, the junction contained 9 bases not matched to a gene. From germline, CDR1 is SGHRS and CDR2 YFSETQ. The CDR3 consists of 17 residues. For the CDR3, the DNA is TGCGCCAGCAGCTTGGGGTCTACAGGGGTTGCGAACACTGAAGCTTTCTTT. It encodes CASSLGSTGVANTEAFF.

This chain uses TRBV5-1 with TRBJ2-5; 7 bases fit TRBD1. V shed 4 bases and J 2 bases; nucleotides not matched to a gene: 5. The germline gives CDR1 SGHRS, CDR2 YFSETQ. This CDR3 has 14 amino acids. CDR3 sequence: CASSEGTVQETQYF. The DNA for the CDR3 is TGCGCCAGCAGCGAAGGGACAGTACAAGAGACCCAGTACTTC.

This chain links TRBV23-1 with TRBJ2-7; 14 nucleotides line up with TRBD2. TRBV23-1 is sorted into the ORF group, with uncertain function. This CDR3 contains 19 residues. Trimming at V came to 2 bases and at J to 2 bases, leaving 11 bases not matched to a gene. CDR3 protein: CASSQGGLAGGHRPYEQYF. The CDR3 bases are TGCGCCAGCAGTCAAGGTGGACTAGCGGGGGGCCATCGTCCCTACGAGCAGTACTTC.